This TCR beta chain was sequenced in a study of regulatory T cells. Study-wide results and caveats: In patients, unique TRB V-J pairs were restricted and V/J usage skewed, especially in Tregs. Hydrophobic residues at CDR3 positions 6 and 7 were enriched in conventional CD4+ T cells of CD3G-deficient patients.

On this clone: The antigen is undetermined.

The CDR3 sequence is 15 residues long. The germline gives CDR1 KGHSH, CDR2 LQKENI. V was clipped by 1 base and J by 7 bases; unmatched bases: 9. Primers: 52 TRBV forward and 13 TRBJ reverse. Here immunoSEQ multiplex PCR was the method, and the copy in TCRdb shows in-frame clones only, minus some. The data contain over 30,000 clones, 85% to 95% of them singletons. CD4+ T cells were divided by sorting: CD25-high CD127-low Tregs, CD25-low CD127-high conventional cells. The sequence was obtained from a child aged 2 to 10 with CD3G deficiency. Sequencing was performed on conventional CD4+ T cells sorted from blood. The chain employs TRBV18 and TRBJ2-7; TRBD1 matches at 8 bases. Here the CDR3 reads CASSPRARGPGEQYF. In nucleotides, the CDR3 is TGTGCCAGCTCACCACGGGCCAGGGGGCCGGGGGAGCAGTACTTC.